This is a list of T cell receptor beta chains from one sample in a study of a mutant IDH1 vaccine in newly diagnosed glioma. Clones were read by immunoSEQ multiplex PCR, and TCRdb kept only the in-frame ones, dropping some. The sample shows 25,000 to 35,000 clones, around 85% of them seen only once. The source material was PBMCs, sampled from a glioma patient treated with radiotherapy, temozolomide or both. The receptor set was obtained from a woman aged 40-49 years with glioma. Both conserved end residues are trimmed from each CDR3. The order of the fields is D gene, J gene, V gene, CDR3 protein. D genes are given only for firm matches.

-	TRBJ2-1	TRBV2	ASSEKDEQF
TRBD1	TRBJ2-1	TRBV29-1	SFGQGSISYNEQF
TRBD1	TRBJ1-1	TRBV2	ASTSRQGTEAF
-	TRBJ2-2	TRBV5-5	ASSLVSGELF
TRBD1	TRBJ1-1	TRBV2	ASSPEDRANTEAF
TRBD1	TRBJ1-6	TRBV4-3	ASSQDVGTGSSPLH
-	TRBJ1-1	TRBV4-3	ASSQVRVPRTEAF
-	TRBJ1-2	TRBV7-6	ASSLAQGTYGYT
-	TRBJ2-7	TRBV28	ASSLPPGHEQY
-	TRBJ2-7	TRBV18	ASSRGTPNQKVYEQY
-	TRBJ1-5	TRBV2	ASRSGVGQPQH
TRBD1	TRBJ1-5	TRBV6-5	ASSDRDSQPQH
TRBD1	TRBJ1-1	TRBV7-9	ALNRGSNMNTEAF
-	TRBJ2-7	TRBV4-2	ASSQPGAYEQY
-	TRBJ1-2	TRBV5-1	ASSLAAGGYT
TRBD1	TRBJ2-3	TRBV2	ASRKGQGNTDTQY
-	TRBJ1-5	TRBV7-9	ASSPTGFGNQPQH
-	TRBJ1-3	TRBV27	ASSTRPTGNTIY
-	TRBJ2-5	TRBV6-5	ASSYPRGAVQETQY
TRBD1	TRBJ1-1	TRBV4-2	ASSQLSDRGGTEAF
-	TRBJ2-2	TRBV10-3	AIKPDYGGTGELF
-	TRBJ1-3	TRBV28	ASSFAGQNSGNTIY
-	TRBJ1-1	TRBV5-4	ASSLQAGSANTEAF
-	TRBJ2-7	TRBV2	ASRAGYEQY
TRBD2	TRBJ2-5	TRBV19	ASSRFWSGGEETQY
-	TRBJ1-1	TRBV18	ASSPGLLNTEAF